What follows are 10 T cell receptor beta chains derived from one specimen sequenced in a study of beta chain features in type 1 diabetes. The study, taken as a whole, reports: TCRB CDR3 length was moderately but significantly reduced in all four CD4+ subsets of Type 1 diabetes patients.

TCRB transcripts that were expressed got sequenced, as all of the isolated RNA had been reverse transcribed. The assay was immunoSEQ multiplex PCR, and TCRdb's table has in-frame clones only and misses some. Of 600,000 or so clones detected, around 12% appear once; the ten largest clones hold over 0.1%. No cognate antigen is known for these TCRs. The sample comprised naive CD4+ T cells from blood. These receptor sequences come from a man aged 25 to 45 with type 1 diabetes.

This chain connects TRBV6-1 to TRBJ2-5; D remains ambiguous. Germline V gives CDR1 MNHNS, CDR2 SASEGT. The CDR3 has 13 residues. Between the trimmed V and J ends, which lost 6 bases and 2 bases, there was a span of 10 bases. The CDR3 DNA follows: TGTGCCAGCAGCTCGGACGGACAAGAGACCCAGTACTTC. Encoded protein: CASSSDGQETQYF.

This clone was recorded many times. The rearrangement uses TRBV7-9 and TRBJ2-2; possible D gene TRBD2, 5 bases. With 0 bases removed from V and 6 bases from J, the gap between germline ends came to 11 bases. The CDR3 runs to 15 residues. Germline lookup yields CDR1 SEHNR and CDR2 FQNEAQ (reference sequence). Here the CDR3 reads CASSLALGVSGELFF. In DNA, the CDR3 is TGTGCCAGCAGCTTAGCTCTGGGAGTATCCGGGGAGCTGTTTTTT.

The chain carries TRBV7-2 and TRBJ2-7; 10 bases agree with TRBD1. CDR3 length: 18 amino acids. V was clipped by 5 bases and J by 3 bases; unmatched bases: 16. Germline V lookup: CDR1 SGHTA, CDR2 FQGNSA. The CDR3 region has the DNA TGTGCCAGCAGCCTGGAGGGGTCCGGGACAGGGGCCCTCTACGAGCAGTACTTC. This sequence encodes CASSLEGSGTGALYEQYF.

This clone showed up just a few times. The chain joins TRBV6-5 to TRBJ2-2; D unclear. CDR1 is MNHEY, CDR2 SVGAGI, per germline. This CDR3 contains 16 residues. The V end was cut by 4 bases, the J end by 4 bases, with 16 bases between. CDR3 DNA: TGTGCCAGCAGTTTAGGCCACGGCAGTGGCACCGGGGAGCTGTTTTTT. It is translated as CASSLGHGSGTGELFF.

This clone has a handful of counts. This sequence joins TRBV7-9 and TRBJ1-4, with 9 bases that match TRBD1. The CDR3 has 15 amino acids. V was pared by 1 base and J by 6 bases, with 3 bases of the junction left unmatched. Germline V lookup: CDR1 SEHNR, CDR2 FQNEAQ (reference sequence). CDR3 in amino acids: CASSLVWTGDEKLFF. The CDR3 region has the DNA TGTGCCAGCAGCTTAGTTTGGACAGGGGATGAAAAACTGTTTTTT.

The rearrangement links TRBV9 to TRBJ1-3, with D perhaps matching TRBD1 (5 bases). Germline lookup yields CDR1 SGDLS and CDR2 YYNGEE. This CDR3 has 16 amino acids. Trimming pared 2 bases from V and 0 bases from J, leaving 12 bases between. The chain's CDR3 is CASSVLAGNSGNTIYF. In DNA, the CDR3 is TGTGCCAGCAGCGTTCTGGCAGGGAACTCTGGAAACACCATATATTTT. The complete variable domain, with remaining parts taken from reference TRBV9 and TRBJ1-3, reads DSGVTQTPKHLITATGQRVTLRCSPRSGDLSVYWYQQSLDQGLQFLIQYYNGEERAKGNILERFSAQQFPDLHSELNLSSLELGDSALYFCASSVLAGNSGNTIYFGEGSWLTVV.

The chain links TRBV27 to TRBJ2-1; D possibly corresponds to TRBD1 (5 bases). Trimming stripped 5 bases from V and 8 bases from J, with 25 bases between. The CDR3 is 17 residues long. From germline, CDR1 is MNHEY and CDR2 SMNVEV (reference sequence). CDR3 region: CASSGGWGADFGHEQFF. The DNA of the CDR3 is TGTGCCAGCAGTGGTGGTTGGGGCGCGGATTTCGGACATGAGCAGTTCTTC.

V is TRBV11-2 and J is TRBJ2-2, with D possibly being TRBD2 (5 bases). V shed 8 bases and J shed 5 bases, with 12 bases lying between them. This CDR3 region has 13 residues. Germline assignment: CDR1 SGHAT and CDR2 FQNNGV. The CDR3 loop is CASHERSTGELFF. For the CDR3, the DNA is TGTGCCAGCCACGAGCGGTCTACCGGGGAGCTGTTTTTT.

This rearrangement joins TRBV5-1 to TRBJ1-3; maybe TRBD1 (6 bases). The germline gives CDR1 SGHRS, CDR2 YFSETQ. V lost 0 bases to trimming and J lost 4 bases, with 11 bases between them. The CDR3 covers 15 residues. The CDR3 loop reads CASSLEGQPGNTIYF. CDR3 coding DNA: TGCGCCAGCAGCTTGGAAGGACAGCCGGGAAACACCATATATTTT.

The CDR3 bases are TGTGCCAGCAGCGGACATAATGAGCAGTTCTTC. Protein: CASSGHNEQFF. The V gene is TRBV5-4, the J gene TRBJ2-1; TRBD1 might be the D (5 bases). CDR1 and CDR2 from the germline V gene are SGHNT and YYREEE (reference sequence). Trimming shortened V by 4 bases and J by 7 bases, and 6 bases separated the two germline ends. CDR3 length equals 11 residues.